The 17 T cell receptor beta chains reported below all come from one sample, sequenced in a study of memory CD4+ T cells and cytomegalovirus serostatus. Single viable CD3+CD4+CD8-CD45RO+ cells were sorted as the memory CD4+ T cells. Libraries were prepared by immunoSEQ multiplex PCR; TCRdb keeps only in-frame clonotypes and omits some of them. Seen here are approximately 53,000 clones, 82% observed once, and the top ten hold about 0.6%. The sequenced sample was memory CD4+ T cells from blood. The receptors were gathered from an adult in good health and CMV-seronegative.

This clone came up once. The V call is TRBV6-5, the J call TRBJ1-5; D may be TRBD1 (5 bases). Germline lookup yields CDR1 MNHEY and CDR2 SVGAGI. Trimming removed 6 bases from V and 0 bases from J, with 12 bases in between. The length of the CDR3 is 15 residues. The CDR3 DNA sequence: TGTGCCAGCAGAACCAGCAGGGCTAGCAATCAGCCCCAGCATTTT. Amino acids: CASRTSRASNQPQHF.

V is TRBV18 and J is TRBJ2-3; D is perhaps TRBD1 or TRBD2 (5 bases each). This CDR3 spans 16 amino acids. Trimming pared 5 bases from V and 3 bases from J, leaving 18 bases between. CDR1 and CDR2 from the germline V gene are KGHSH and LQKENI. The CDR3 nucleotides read TGTGCCAGCTCAAATTTTTATGGCAGGGAGACAGATACGCAGTATTTT. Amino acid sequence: CASSNFYGRETDTQYF.

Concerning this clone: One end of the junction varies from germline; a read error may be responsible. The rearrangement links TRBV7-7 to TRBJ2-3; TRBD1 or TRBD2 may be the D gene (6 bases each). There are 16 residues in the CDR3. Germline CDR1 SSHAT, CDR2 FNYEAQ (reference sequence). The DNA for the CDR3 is TGTGCTAGCAGCTTAGGTAGCGGAGGGGGGCAGGATACGCAGTATTTT. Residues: CASSLGSGGGQDTQYF.

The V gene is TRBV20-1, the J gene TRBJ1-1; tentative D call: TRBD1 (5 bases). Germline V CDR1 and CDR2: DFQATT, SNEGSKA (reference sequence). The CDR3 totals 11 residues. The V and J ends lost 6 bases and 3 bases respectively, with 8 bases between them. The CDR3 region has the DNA TGCAGTGCGGGGCTTGACACTGAAGCTTTCTTT. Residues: CSAGLDTEAFF.

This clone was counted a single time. CDR3 sequence reads: CASSGDVTSTDTQYF. CDR3 sequence (DNA): TGCGCCAGCAGCGGGGACGTCACTAGCACAGATACGCAGTATTTT. The V call is TRBV5-1, the J call TRBJ2-3; D might be TRBD1 or TRBD2, each matching 5 bases. Trimming left V 4 bases short and J 0 bases short, with 12 bases between. The CDR3 runs 15 residues. Germline V gene sequence: CDR1 SGHRS, CDR2 YFSETQ.

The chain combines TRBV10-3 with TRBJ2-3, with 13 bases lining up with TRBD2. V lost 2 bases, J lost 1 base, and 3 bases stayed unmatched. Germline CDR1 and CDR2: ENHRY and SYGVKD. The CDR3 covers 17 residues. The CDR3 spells CAISEGGLAGGTDTQYF. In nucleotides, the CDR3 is TGTGCCATCAGTGAGGGCGGACTAGCGGGGGGCACAGATACGCAGTATTTT.

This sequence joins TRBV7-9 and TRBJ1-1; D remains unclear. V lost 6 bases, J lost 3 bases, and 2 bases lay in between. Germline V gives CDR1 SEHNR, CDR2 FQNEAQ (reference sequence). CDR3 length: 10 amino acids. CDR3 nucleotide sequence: TGTGCCAGCAGGGACACTGAAGCTTTCTTT. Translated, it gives CASRDTEAFF.

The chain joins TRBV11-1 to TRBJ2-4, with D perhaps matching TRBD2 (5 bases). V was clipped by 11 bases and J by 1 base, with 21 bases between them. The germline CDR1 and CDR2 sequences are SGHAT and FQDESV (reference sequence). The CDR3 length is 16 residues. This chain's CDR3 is CASSARLLGAKNIQYF. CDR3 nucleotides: TGTGCCTCATCCGCCCGACTATTGGGGGCCAAAAACATTCAGTACTTC.

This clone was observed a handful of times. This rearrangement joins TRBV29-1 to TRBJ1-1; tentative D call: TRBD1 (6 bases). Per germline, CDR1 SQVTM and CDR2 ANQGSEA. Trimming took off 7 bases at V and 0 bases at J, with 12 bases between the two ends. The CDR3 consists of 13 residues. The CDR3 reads CSGTTGMNTEAFF. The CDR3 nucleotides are TGCAGCGGCACGACAGGTATGAACACTGAAGCTTTCTTT.

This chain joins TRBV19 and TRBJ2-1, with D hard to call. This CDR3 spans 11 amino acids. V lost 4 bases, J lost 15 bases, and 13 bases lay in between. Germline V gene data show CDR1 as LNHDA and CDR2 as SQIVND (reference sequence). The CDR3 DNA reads TGTGCCAGTAGTACGTACGCGGTGTGGTTCTTC. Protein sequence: CASSTYAVWFF.

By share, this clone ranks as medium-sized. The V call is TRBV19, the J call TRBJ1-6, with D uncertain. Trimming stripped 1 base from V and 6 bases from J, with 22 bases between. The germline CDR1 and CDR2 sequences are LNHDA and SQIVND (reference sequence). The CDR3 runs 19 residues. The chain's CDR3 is CASSIGLRNWGGGNSPLHF. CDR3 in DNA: TGTGCCAGTAGTATAGGTCTCCGGAATTGGGGAGGCGGTAATTCACCCCTCCACTTT.

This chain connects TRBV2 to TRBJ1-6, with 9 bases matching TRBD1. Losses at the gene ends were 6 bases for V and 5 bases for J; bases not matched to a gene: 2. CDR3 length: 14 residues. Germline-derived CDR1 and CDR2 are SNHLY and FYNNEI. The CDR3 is CASSGDRDNSPLHF. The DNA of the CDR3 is TGTGCCAGCAGCGGGGACAGGGATAATTCACCCCTCCACTTT.

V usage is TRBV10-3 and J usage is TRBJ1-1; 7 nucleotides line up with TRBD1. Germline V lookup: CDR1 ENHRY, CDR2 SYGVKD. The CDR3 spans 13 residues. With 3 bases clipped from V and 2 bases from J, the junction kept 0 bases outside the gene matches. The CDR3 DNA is TGTGCCATCAGTGAAGGGGGCAACACTGAAGCTTTCTTT. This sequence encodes CAISEGGNTEAFF.

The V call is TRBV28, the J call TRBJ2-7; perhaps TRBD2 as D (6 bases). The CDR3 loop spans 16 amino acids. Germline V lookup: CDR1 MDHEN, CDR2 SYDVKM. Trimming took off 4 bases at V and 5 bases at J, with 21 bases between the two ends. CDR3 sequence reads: CASSWGRLGGVDEQYF. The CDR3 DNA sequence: TGTGCCAGCAGTTGGGGTAGGTTAGGAGGGGTCGACGAGCAGTACTTC.

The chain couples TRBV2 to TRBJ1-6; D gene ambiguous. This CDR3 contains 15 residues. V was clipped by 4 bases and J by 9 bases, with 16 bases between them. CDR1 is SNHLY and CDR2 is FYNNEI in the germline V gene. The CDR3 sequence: CASSVADGVGSPLHF. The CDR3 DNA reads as TGTGCCAGCAGTGTTGCGGACGGAGTCGGTTCACCCCTCCACTTT.

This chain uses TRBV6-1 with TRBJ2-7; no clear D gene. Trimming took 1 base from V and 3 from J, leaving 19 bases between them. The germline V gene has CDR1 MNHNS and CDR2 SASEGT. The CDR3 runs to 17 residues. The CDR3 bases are TGTGCCAGCAGTGAAGATAGTGGAGTCGGCAGTGTCTACGAGCAGTACTTC. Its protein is CASSEDSGVGSVYEQYF.

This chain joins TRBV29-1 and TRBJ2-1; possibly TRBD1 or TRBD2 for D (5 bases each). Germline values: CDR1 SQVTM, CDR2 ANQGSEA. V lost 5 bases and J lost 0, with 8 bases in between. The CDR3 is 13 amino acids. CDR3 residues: CSVSGSSYNEQFF. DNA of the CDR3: TGCAGCGTTTCAGGGAGCTCCTACAATGAGCAGTTCTTC.